This is a list of T cell receptor beta chains from one sample in a study of cytomegalovirus exposure and HLA in healthy donors. TCRdb's table, derived via immunoSEQ multiplex PCR, lists solely in-frame clones and lacks some. The repertoire holds about 260,000 clones, with 80% to 95% as singletons. Sequencing input: PBMCs. Source of these receptors: a woman in her 30s in good health and CMV-seronegative. Both conserved end residues are part of each CDR3. The D gene is left open where the match is weak. Where a row states a size, it is once, few, many or the class of an expanded clone; other rows omit it.

d_gene: NA; v_gene: TRBV5-1; j_gene: TRBJ1-2; abundance: NA; CDR3aa: CASSLDSLLANYGYTF; CDR3nt: TGCGCCAGCAGCTTGGACTCTCTGTTAGCTAACTATGGCTACACCTTC
d_gene: NA; v_gene: TRBV10-3; j_gene: TRBJ1-1; abundance: NA; CDR3aa: CAISDGAAGDTEAFF; CDR3nt: TGTGCCATCAGTGACGGTGCTGCTGGGGACACTGAAGCTTTCTTT
d_gene: TRBD1; v_gene: TRBV10-3; j_gene: TRBJ1-5; abundance: NA; CDR3aa: CAISSGTGDDQPQHF; CDR3nt: TGTGCCATCAGCTCCGGGACAGGGGATGATCAGCCCCAGCATTTT
d_gene: TRBD1; v_gene: TRBV5-1; j_gene: TRBJ2-5; abundance: NA; CDR3aa: CASSLGQGRQTQYF; CDR3nt: TGCGCCAGCAGCTTGGGACAGGGGAGACAGACCCAGTACTTC
d_gene: NA; v_gene: TRBV11-2; j_gene: TRBJ1-1; abundance: NA; CDR3aa: CASSWDSGTEAFF; CDR3nt: TGTGCCAGCAGCTGGGACTCGGGTACTGAAGCTTTCTTT
d_gene: TRBD1; v_gene: TRBV28; j_gene: TRBJ2-7; abundance: NA; CDR3aa: CASSYSLRDRGYEQYF; CDR3nt: TGTGCCAGCAGCTACTCTCTCCGGGACAGGGGCTACGAGCAGTACTTC
d_gene: NA; v_gene: TRBV5-6; j_gene: TRBJ2-7; abundance: NA; CDR3aa: CASSLQDSRSYEQYF; CDR3nt: TGTGCCAGCAGCTTGCAGGACTCGAGGTCCTACGAGCAGTACTTC
d_gene: NA; v_gene: TRBV11-3; j_gene: TRBJ2-7; abundance: NA; CDR3aa: CASAETDEQYF; CDR3nt: TGTGCCAGCGCGGAAACAGACGAGCAGTACTTC
d_gene: TRBD1; v_gene: TRBV6-5; j_gene: TRBJ1-5; abundance: NA; CDR3aa: CASSYGSTGGNQPQHF; CDR3nt: TGTGCCAGCAGTTACGGAAGTACAGGGGGCAATCAGCCCCAGCATTTT
d_gene: NA; v_gene: TRBV7-2; j_gene: TRBJ2-1; abundance: once; CDR3aa: CASSFDPYNEQFF; CDR3nt: TGTGCCAGCAGCTTCGATCCATACAATGAGCAGTTCTTC
d_gene: NA; v_gene: TRBV7-3; j_gene: TRBJ1-4; abundance: NA; CDR3aa: CASSLGTNEKLFF; CDR3nt: TGTGCCAGCAGCTTGGGTACTAATGAAAAACTGTTTTTT
d_gene: NA; v_gene: TRBV18; j_gene: TRBJ1-1; abundance: NA; CDR3aa: CASSPISENTEAFF; CDR3nt: TGTGCCAGCTCACCAATCTCGGAGAACACTGAAGCTTTCTTT
d_gene: NA; v_gene: TRBV9; j_gene: TRBJ2-7; abundance: few; CDR3aa: CASSPSLDGNEQYF; CDR3nt: TGTGCCAGCAGCCCCAGCCTGGACGGTAACGAGCAGTACTTC